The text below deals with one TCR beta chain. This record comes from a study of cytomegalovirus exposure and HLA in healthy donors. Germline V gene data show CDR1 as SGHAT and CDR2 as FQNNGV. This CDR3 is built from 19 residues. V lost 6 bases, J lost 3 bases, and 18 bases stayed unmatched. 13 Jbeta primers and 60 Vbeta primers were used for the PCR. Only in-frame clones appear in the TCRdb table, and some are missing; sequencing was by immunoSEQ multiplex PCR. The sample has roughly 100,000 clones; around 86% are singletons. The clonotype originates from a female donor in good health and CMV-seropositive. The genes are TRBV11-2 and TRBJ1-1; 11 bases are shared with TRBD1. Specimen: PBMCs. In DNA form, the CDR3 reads TGTGCCAGCAGTACGTGGTTCAGGGACAGGGGGAAGTCCGACACTGAAGCTTTCTTT. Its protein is CASSTWFRDRGKSDTEAFF.